Sequencing of this T cell receptor (beta chain) was carried out in a study of cytomegalovirus exposure and HLA in healthy donors. Broader study findings: Using a false discovery rate of 0.05, a later analysis showed that approximately 18,000 TCR beta sequences were associated with HLA alleles. Sequencing had likely introduced a cluster of highly shared sequence variants as an artifact.

A remark on this clone: Antigen unknown.

A multiplex PCR was run with 60 Vbeta primers and 13 Jbeta primers. Only in-frame clones appear in the TCRdb table, and some are missing; sequencing was by immunoSEQ multiplex PCR. The repertoire consists of approximately 170,000 clones, with over 70% occurring once and the leading ten covering roughly 1.6%. Material: PBMCs. The receptor was isolated from a woman between 18 and 29 years old in good health and CMV-seronegative.

Here the CDR3 reads CASSIGTGQGVGQPQHF. The CDR3, as DNA: TGTGCCAGTAGTATAGGTACAGGACAGGGAGTTGGTCAGCCCCAGCATTTT. This chain joins TRBV19 and TRBJ1-5, with TRBD1 matching over 8 bases. V lost 1 base, J lost 6 bases, and 11 bases stayed unmatched. The CDR3 has 17 residues. Germline V lookup: CDR1 LNHDA, CDR2 SQIVND (reference sequence).